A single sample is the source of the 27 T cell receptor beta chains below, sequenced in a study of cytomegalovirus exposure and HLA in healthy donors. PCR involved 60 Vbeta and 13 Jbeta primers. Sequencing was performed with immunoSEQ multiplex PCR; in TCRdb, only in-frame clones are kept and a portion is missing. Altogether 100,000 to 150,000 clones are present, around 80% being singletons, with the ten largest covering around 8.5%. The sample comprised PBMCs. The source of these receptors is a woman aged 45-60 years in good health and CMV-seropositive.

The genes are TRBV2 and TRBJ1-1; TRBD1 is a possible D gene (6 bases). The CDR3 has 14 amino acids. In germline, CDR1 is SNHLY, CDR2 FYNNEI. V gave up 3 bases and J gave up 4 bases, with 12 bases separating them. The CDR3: CASSDRGRGTEAFF. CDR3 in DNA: TGTGCCAGCAGTGACAGGGGTAGGGGCACTGAAGCTTTCTTT.

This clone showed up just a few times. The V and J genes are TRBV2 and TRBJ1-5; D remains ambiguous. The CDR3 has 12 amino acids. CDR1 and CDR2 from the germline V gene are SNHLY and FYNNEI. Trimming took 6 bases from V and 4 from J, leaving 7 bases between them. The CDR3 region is CASSGSNQPQHF. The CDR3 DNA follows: TGTGCCAGCAGCGGGTCGAATCAGCCCCAGCATTTT.

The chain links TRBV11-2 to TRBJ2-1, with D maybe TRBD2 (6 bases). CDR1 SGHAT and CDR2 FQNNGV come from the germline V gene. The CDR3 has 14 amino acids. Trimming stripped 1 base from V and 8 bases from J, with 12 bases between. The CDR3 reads CASSLGPSGDEQFF. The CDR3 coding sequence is TGTGCCAGCAGCTTAGGCCCCTCGGGGGATGAGCAGTTCTTC.

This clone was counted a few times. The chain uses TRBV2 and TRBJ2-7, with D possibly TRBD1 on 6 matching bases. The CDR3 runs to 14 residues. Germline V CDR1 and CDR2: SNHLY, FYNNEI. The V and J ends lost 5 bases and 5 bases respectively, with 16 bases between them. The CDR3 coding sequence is TGTGCCAGCAGTAGCCATCCAGGGGACCACGAGCAGTACTTC. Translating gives CASSSHPGDHEQYF.

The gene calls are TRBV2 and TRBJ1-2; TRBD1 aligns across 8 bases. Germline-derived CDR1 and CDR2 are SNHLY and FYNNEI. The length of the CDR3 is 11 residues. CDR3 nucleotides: TGTTTACAGGGGGATAACTATGGCTACACCTTC. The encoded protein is CLQGDNYGYTF.

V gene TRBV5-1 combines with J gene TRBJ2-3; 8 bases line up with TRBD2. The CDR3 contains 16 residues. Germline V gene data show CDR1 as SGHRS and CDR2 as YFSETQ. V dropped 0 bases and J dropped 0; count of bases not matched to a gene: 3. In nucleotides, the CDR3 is TGCGCCAGCAGCTTGGGTAGCGGGGATAGCACAGATACGCAGTATTTT. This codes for CASSLGSGDSTDTQYF.

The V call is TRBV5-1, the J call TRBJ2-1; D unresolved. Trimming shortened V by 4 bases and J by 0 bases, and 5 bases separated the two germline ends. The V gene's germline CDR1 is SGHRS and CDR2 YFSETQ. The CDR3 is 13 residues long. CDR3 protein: CASSPISYNEQFF. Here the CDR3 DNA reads TGCGCCAGCAGCCCTATCTCCTACAATGAGCAGTTCTTC.

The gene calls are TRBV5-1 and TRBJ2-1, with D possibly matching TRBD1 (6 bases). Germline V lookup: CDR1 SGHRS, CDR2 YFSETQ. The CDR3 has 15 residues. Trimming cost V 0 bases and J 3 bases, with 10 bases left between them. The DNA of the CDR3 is TGCGCCAGCAGCTTGGGGACAGTCCACTACAATGAGCAGTTCTTC. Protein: CASSLGTVHYNEQFF.

Here the CDR3 reads CAWSSGGVTEAFF. The CDR3 nucleotides read TGTGCCTGGAGCTCAGGAGGGGTGACTGAAGCTTTCTTT. This chain links TRBV30 with TRBJ1-1; maybe TRBD1 (5 bases). The V end lost 3 bases, the J end lost 5 bases, and 13 bases lay between the germline ends. The CDR3 is 13 residues long. The V gene's germline CDR1 is GTSNPN and CDR2 SVGIG (reference sequence).

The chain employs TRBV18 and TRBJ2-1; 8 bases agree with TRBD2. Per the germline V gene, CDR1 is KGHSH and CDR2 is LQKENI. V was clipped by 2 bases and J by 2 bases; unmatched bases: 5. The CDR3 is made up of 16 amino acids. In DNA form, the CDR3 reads TGTGCCAGCTCACCATCCCCGGGGGGGCCCTACAATGAGCAGTTCTTC. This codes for CASSPSPGGPYNEQFF.

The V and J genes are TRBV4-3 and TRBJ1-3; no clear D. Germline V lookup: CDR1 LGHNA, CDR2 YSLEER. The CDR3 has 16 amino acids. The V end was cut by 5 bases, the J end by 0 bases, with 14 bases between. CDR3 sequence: CASSWTFSSSGNTIYF. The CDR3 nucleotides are TGCGCCAGCAGCTGGACTTTTTCTAGCTCTGGAAACACCATATATTTT.

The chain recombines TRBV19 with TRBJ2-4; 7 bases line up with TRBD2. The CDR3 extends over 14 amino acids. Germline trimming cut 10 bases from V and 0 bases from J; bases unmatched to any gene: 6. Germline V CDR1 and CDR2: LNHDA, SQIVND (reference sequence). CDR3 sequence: CATREEGAKNIQYF. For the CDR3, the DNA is TGTGCCACCCGGGAGGAAGGAGCCAAAAACATTCAGTACTTC.

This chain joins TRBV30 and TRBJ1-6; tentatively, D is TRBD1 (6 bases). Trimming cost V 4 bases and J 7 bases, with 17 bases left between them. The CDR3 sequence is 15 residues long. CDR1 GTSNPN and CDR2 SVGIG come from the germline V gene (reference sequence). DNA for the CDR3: TGTGCCTGGACGAGCGGCGGGGGGCCAAATTCACCCCTCCACTTT. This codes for CAWTSGGGPNSPLHF.

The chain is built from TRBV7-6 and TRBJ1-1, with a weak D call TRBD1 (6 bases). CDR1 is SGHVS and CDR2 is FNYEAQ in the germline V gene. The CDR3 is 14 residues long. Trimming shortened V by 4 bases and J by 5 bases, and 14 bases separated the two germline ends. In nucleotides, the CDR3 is TGTGCCAGCAGCTCCGAAGGGGGGGAAACTGAAGCTTTCTTT. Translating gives CASSSEGGETEAFF.

The CDR3 nucleotides read TGCAGCGCCGTAAGCGGGGGGGCAGTTGAGCAGTTCTTC. Its protein is CSAVSGGAVEQFF. V and J are TRBV29-1 and TRBJ2-1; TRBD2 matches at 10 bases. V lost 7 bases, J lost 9 bases, and 9 bases stayed unmatched. Germline CDR1 SQVTM, CDR2 ANQGSEA. This CDR3 contains 13 residues.

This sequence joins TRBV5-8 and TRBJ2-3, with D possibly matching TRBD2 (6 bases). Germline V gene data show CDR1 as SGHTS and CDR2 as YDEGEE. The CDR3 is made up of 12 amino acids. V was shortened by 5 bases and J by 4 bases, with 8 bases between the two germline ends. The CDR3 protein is CASSWGADTQYF. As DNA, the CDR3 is TGTGCCAGCAGTTGGGGGGCAGATACGCAGTATTTT.

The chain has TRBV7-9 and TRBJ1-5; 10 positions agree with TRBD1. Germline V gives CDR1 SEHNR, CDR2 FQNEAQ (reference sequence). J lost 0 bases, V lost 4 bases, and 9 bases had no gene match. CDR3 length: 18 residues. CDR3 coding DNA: TGTGCCAGCAGCTCCGGCGGGGACAGGGGACGTAGCAATCAGCCCCAGCATTTT. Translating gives CASSSGGDRGRSNQPQHF.

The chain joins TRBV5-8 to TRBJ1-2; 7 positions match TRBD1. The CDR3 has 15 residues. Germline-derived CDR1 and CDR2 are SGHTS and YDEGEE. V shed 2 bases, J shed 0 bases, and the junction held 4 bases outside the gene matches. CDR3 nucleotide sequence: TGTGCCAGCAGCTTTAGAACAGGGGCTAACTATGGCTACACCTTC. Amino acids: CASSFRTGANYGYTF. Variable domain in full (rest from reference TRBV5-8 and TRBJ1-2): EAGVTQSPTHLIKTRGQQATLRCSPISGHTSVYWYQQALGLGLQFLLWYDEGEERNRGNFPPRFSGRQFPNYSSELNVNALELEDSALYLCASSFRTGANYGYTFGSGTRLTVV.

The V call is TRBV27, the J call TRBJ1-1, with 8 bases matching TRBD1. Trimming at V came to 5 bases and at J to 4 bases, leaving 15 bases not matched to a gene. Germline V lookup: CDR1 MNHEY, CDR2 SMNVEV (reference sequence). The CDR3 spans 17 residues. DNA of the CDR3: TGTGCCAGCAGTGCTCGGACAGGGTTTGGCCGAGGCACTGAAGCTTTCTTT. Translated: CASSARTGFGRGTEAFF.

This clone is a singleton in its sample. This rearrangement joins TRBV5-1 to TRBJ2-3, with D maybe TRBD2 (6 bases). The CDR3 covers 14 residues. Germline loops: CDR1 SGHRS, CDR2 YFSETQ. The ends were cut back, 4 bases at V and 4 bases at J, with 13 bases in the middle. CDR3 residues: CASSGGTRADTQYF. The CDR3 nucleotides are TGCGCCAGCAGCGGGGGGACGCGGGCAGATACGCAGTATTTT.

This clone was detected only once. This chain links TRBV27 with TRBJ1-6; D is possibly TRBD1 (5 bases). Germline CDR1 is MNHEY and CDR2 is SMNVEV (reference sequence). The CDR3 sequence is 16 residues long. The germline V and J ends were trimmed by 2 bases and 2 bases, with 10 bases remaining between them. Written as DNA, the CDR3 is TGTGCCAGCAGTTTACAGGGTTTCACCTATAATTCACCCCTCCACTTT. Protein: CASSLQGFTYNSPLHF.

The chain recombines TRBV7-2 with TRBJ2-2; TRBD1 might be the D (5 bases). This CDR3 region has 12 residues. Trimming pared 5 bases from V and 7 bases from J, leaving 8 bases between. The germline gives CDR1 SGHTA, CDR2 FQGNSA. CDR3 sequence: CASSTQGGELFF. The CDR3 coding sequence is TGTGCCAGCAGCACCCAGGGCGGGGAGCTGTTTTTT.

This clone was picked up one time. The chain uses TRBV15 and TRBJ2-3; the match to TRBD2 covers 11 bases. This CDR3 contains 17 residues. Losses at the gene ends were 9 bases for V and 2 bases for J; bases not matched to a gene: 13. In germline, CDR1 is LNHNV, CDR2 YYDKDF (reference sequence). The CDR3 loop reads CATTVTALAGVTDTQYF. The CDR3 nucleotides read TGTGCCACGACTGTCACGGCACTAGCGGGGGTCACAGATACGCAGTATTTT.

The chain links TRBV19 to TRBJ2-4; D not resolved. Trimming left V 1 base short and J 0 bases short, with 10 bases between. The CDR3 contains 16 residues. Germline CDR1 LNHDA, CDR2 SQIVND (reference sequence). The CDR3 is CASSIVSPLAKNIQYF. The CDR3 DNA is TGTGCCAGTAGTATAGTGAGTCCCCTAGCCAAAAACATTCAGTACTTC.

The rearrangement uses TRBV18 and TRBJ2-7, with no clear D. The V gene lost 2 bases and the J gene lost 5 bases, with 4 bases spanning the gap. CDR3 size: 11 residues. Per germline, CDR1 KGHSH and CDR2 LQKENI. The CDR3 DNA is TGTGCCAGCTCACCAGCGGACGAGCAGTACTTC. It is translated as CASSPADEQYF.

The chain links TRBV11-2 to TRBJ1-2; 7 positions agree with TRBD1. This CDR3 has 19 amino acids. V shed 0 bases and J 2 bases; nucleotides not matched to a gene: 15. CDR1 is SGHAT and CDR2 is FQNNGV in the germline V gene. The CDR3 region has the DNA TGTGCCAGCAGCTTAGACCCGAACCTTCGACAGGGAGAAAACTATGGCTACACCTTC. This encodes CASSLDPNLRQGENYGYTF.

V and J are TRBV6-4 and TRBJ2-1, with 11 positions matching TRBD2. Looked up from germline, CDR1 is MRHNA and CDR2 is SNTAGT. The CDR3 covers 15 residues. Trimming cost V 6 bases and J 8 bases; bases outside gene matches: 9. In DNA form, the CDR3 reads TGTGCCAGCAGGCAATCTAGCGGGGGGTCCCATGAGCAGTTCTTC. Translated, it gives CASRQSSGGSHEQFF.